Here is one T cell receptor beta chain with its context. The target antigen is unknown. Trimming pared 6 bases from V and 5 bases from J, leaving 13 bases between. Germline assignment: CDR1 KGHSH and CDR2 LQKENI. The CDR3 spans 13 residues. The DNA input per sorted-subset replicate PCR was approximately 210 ng, corresponding to 28,000 or so T cell genomes. Clones were read by immunoSEQ multiplex PCR, and TCRdb kept only the in-frame ones, dropping some. The sample carries roughly 1 million clones, approximately 70% recorded once. The data stem from a study of shared clonotypes between healthy human individuals. Study background: Three CD4 naive, three CD4 memory, two CD8 naive and one CD8 memory plate were used per donor.

Overall study findings and caveats: Non-shared clonotypes were found to have lower generation probabilities than the clonotypes that were shared by all four of the sorted-subset donors. Investigators expected sequencing depth to affect clonotype sharing among donors.

This TCR was recovered from a man younger than 30 in good health. The chain uses TRBV18 and TRBJ1-1, with D maybe TRBD1 (6 bases). The sample was memory CD4+ T cells sorted from blood. As for subset: CD45RA-negative fraction. This chain's CDR3 is CASSGVGGTEAFF. Here the CDR3 DNA reads TGTGCCAGCTCGGGGGTAGGGGGGACTGAAGCTTTCTTT.